This is a list of T cell receptor beta chains from one sample in a study of STAT5B mutations in CD4+ large granular lymphocyte leukemia. Some clones are missing from TCRdb's copy, which holds only in-frame ones; the method was immunoSEQ multiplex PCR. The sample records about 37,000 clones, nearly 90% being singletons. Input material: CD4+ T cells from blood buffy coats. These receptor sequences come from a human donor in good health. Both conserved end residues are part of each CDR3. A D gene is named only where the DNA matches it firmly. The listing skips clone size in some rows; elsewhere it reads once, few, many or a size class.

>TRBJ2-7|NA|NA|TRBV5-1
CASSPGHSYEQYF
TGCGCCAGCAGCCCGGGACATTCTTACGAGCAGTACTTC
>TRBJ1-5|NA|NA|TRBV28
CASSSLNNQPQHF
TGTGCCAGCAGTTCACTTAACAATCAGCCCCAGCATTTT
>TRBJ2-7|few|NA|TRBV11-2
CASSLETGEQYF
TGTGCCAGCAGCTTAGAGACGGGCGAGCAGTACTTC
>TRBJ1-4|few|TRBD1|TRBV4-3
CASSQELGRGPEKLFF
TGCGCCAGCAGCCAAGAACTTGGCAGGGGGCCTGAAAAACTGTTTTTT
>TRBJ2-6|NA|NA|TRBV5-6
CASSPRDIPSGANVLTF
TGTGCCAGCAGCCCCCGGGACATACCCTCTGGGGCCAACGTCCTGACTTTC
>TRBJ1-4|NA|TRBD1|TRBV28
CASSLDRGREKLFF
TGTGCCAGCAGTCTGGACAGGGGGCGCGAAAAACTGTTTTTT
>TRBJ2-1|once|NA|TRBV28
CAHRDLYNEQFF
TGTGCTCACCGGGACCTTTACAATGAGCAGTTCTTC
>TRBJ2-3|NA|NA|TRBV27
CASRETSTIPDTQYF
TGTGCCAGCCGGGAGACTTCCACCATCCCAGATACGCAGTATTTT
>TRBJ1-2|NA|NA|TRBV11-2
CASSATGLENYGYTF
TGTGCCAGCAGCGCAACAGGACTAGAAAACTATGGCTACACCTTC
>TRBJ2-1|once|NA|TRBV5-3
CARSLSGNEQFF
TGTGCCAGAAGCCTGAGCGGTAATGAGCAGTTCTTC
>TRBJ2-1|NA|TRBD2|TRBV6-4
CATFKPGTSGSYNEQFF
TGTGCCACCTTTAAGCCCGGGACTAGCGGTTCCTACAATGAGCAGTTCTTC
>TRBJ2-4|NA|NA|TRBV9
CASSRSEGYKNIQYF
TGTGCCAGCAGTCGTAGTGAGGGATACAAAAACATTCAGTACTTC
>TRBJ1-3|NA|NA|TRBV7-7
CASSLYAGNTIYF
TGTGCCAGCAGCTTATACGCCGGAAACACCATATATTTT
>TRBJ2-5|once|NA|TRBV6-1
CASSEETQYF
TGTGCCAGCAGTGAAGAGACCCAGTACTTC
>TRBJ2-7|NA|NA|TRBV14
CASSHLSGGRSYEQYF
TGTGCCAGCAGCCACTTGAGTGGGGGGCGCAGTTACGAGCAGTACTTC
>TRBJ1-2|NA|NA|TRBV6-5
CAAWGRNYGYTF
TGTGCAGCTTGGGGACGTAACTATGGCTACACCTTC
>TRBJ2-2|NA|TRBD2|TRBV18
CASSPPVGRHRSANTGELFF
TGTGCCAGCTCACCACCGGTCGGGAGGCACCGTTCGGCGAACACCGGGGAGCTGTTTTTT
>TRBJ2-7|NA|TRBD1|TRBV5-4
CASSLAGGIYEQYF
TGTGCCAGCAGCTTGGCAGGGGGCATCTACGAGCAGTACTTC
>TRBJ2-7|NA|TRBD2|TRBV27
CASSFASGNEQYF
TGTGCCAGCAGTTTTGCTAGCGGGAACGAGCAGTACTTC
>TRBJ2-2|NA|NA|TRBV25-1
CASSGQSTGELFF
TGTGCCAGCAGCGGACAGTCCACCGGGGAGCTGTTTTTT
>TRBJ2-1|NA|NA|TRBV19
CASHAGFYNEQFF
TGTGCCTCCCACGCAGGGTTCTACAATGAGCAGTTCTTC
>TRBJ1-4|few|TRBD1|TRBV7-2
CASSPTTDRGDREKLFF
TGTGCCAGCAGCCCAACCACCGACAGGGGCGACCGGGAAAAACTGTTTTTT
>TRBJ2-1|NA|TRBD1|TRBV7-8
CASSLDRGYNEQFF
TGTGCCAGCAGCTTAGACAGGGGGTACAATGAGCAGTTCTTC
>TRBJ2-3|NA|NA|TRBV4-1
CASTPKSWSTDTQYF
TGCGCCAGCACCCCGAAGAGCTGGAGCACAGATACGCAGTATTTT
>TRBJ2-5|once|TRBD2|TRBV5-8
CASSLGGRASETQYF
TGTGCCAGCAGCTTGGGAGGGAGGGCCTCCGAGACCCAGTACTTC
>TRBJ2-3|NA|TRBD2|TRBV7-9
CASSLAGRATDTQYF
TGTGCCAGCAGCTTAGCCGGGAGGGCCACAGATACGCAGTATTTT
>TRBJ2-7|NA|NA|TRBV5-6
CASSFWRSERYEQYF
TGTGCCAGCAGCTTTTGGAGGAGCGAAAGGTACGAGCAGTACTTC
>TRBJ1-5|few|NA|TRBV7-2
CASSLGDQPQHF
TGTGCCAGCAGCTTAGGCGATCAGCCCCAGCATTTT
>TRBJ2-7|NA|TRBD2|TRBV5-1
CASSSSGGRHEQYF
TGCGCCAGCAGCTCTAGCGGGGGCCGTCACGAGCAGTACTTC
>TRBJ1-4|NA|NA|TRBV2
CASSERGEEGEKLFF
TGTGCCAGCAGTGAACGGGGTGAGGAAGGGGAAAAACTGTTTTTT
>TRBJ2-7|once|NA|TRBV6-6
CASRGGDRSYEQYF
TGTGCCAGCAGAGGGGGGGACAGATCCTACGAGCAGTACTTC
>TRBJ2-7|NA|TRBD2|TRBV5-6
CASRLAGGPYEQYF
TGTGCCAGCCGGTTAGCGGGAGGGCCCTACGAGCAGTACTTC
>TRBJ2-7|NA|NA|TRBV7-2
CASSLRGVPYEQYF
TGTGCCAGCAGCTTACGAGGGGTCCCCTACGAGCAGTACTTC
>TRBJ1-5|once|TRBD1|TRBV5-1
CASSIAGGVQPQHF
TGCGCCAGCAGCATTGCAGGGGGGGTTCAGCCCCAGCATTTT
>TRBJ2-7|NA|NA|TRBV7-2
CASSLGASSYEQYF
TGTGCCAGCAGCTTGGGGGCTAGCTCCTACGAGCAGTACTTC
>TRBJ2-7|NA|TRBD1|TRBV5-8
CASSFGTGTYEQYF
TGTGCCAGCAGCTTCGGGACAGGGACCTACGAGCAGTACTTC
>TRBJ1-2|NA|TRBD1|TRBV5-4
CAIGQGAGNGYTF
TGTGCCATCGGACAGGGGGCTGGCAATGGCTACACCTTC
>TRBJ2-7|NA|NA|TRBV6-5
CASSPSLAYEQYF
TGTGCCAGCAGTCCGAGCCTGGCCTACGAGCAGTACTTC
>TRBJ1-5|once|NA|TRBV4-3
CASSQDQNSNQPQHF
TGCGCCAGCAGCCAAGATCAGAACAGCAATCAGCCCCAGCATTTT
>TRBJ2-3|NA|NA|TRBV4-3
CASSQEQGGADTQYF
TGCGCCAGCAGCCAAGAACAGGGCGGGGCAGATACGCAGTATTTT
>TRBJ2-1|NA|TRBD2|TRBV6-6
CASSKQGTSGSSEQFF
TGTGCCAGCAGCAAGCAGGGGACTAGCGGGAGCAGTGAGCAGTTCTTC
>TRBJ2-7|NA|NA|TRBV7-3
CASSLLGASGTGEQYF
TGTGCCAGCAGCTTATTAGGGGCTAGCGGGACAGGGGAGCAGTACTTC